This T cell receptor (beta chain) comes out of a study of graft-versus-host responses after intestinal transplantation. On the study more broadly: Transplant recipients had multivisceral, liver-intestinal, or isolated intestinal grafts. Following induction with anti-thymocyte globulin, all recipients were given tacrolimus and steroids for about three years. The study's findings and limits: Analysis identified GvH clones in recipient marrow, with some appearing first in ileum or blood. The presence of high graft-versus-host to host-versus-graft clonal ratios in allografts characterized patients with graft-donor T cell macrochimerism.

This clone has only one observation. Its antigen remains unknown. Sequencing used immunoSEQ multiplex PCR; TCRdb keeps in-frame clones, though not all of them. The sample contains about 86,000 clones, roughly nine tenths of which appear only once. The CDR3 consists of 15 residues. V trimming: 5 bases; J trimming: 7 bases; junction bases outside the gene matches: 11. Per the germline V gene, CDR1 is MNHNS and CDR2 is SASEGT. The sequencing here drew on unstimulated CD4+ T cells sorted from spleen or lymph node cells, taken before transplant. This receptor was obtained from a human donor who was the organ donor for an intestinal transplant. V is TRBV6-1 and J is TRBJ1-1; TRBD1 matches at 9 bases. CDR3 protein: CASSKRTGDGFEAFF. As DNA, the CDR3 is TGTGCCAGCAGTAAACGGACAGGGGACGGGTTTGAAGCTTTCTTT.